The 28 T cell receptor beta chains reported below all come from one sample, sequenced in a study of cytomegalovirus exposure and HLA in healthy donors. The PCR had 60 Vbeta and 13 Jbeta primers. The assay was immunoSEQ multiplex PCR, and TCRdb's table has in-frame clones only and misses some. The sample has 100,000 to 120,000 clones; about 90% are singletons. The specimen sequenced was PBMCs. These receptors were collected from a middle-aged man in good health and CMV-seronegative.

The CDR3 DNA is TGCGCCAGCAGTGAGTTAGTGTCCACTGAAGCTTTCTTT. Its translation is CASSELVSTEAFF. This chain uses TRBV10-2 with TRBJ1-1; no definite D call. V was pared by 1 base and J by 4 bases, with 7 bases between. The germline V gene encodes CDR1 WSHSY and CDR2 SAAADI. This CDR3 region has 13 residues.

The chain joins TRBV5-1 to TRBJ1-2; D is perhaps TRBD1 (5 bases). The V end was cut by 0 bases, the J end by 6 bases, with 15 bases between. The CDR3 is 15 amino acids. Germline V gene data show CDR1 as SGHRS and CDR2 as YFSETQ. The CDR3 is CASSLDISGVDGYTF. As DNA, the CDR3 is TGCGCCAGCAGCTTGGACATATCGGGGGTTGATGGCTACACCTTC.

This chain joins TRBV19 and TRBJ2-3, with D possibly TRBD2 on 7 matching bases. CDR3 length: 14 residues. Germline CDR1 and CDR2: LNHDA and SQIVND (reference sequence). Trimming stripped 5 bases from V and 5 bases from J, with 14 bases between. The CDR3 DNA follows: TGTGCCAGTAGTCCGGCGGGGGCCCGAGATACGCAGTATTTT. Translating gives CASSPAGARDTQYF.

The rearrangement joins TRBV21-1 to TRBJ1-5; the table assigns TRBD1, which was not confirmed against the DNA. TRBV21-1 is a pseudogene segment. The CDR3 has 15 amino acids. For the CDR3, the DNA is TGTGCCAGCAGCAAAGGAAGCAGGGATATTCAGCCCCAGCATTTT. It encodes CASSKGSRDIQPQHF.

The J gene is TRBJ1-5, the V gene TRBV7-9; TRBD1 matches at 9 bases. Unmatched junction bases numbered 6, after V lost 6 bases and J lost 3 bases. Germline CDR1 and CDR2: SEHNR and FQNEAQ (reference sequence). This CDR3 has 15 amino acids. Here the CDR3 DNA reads TGTGCCAGCAGTATTACAGGGGGCCTCAATCAGCCCCAGCATTTT. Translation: CASSITGGLNQPQHF.

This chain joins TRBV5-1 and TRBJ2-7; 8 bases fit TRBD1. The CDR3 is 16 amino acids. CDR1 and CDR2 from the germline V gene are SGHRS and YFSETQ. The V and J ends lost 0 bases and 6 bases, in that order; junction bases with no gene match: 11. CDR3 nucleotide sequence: TGCGCCAGCAGCTTGGTCCTTGGGACAGGCCTCGGCGAGCAGTACTTC. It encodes CASSLVLGTGLGEQYF. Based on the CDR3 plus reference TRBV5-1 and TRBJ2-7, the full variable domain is KAGVTQTPRYLIKTRGQQVTLSCSPISGHRSVSWYQQTPGQGLQFLFEYFSETQRNKGNFPGRFSGRQFSNSRSEMNVSTLELGDSALYLCASSLVLGTGLGEQYFGPGTRLTVT.

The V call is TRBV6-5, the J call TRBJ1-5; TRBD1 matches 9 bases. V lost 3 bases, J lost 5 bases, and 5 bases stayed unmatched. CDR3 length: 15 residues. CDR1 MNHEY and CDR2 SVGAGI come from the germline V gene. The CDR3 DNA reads TGTGCCAGCAGTTATTCGGGGACAGGGCATCAGCCCCAGCATTTT. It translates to CASSYSGTGHQPQHF.

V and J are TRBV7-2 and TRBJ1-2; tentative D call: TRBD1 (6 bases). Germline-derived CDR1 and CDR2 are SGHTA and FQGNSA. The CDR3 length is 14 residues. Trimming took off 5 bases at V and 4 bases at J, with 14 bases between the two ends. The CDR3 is CASSPRTDSYGYTF. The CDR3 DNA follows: TGTGCCAGCAGCCCCCGGACAGATTCCTATGGCTACACCTTC.

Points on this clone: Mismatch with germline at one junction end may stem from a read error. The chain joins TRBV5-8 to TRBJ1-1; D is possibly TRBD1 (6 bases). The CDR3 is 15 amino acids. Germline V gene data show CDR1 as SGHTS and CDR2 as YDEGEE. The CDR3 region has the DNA TGTGCCAGCAGTTTGGGGGCAGGGATTTTCACTGAAGCTTTCTTT. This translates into CASSLGAGIFTEAFF.

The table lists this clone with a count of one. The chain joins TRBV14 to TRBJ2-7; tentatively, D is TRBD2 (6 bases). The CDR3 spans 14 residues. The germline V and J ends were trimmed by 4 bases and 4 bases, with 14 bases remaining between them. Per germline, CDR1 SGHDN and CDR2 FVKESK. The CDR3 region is CASSPAGGGYEQYF. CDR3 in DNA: TGTGCCAGCAGCCCCGCCGGCGGAGGGTACGAGCAGTACTTC. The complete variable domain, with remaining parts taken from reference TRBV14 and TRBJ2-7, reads EAGVTQFPSHSVIEKGQTVTLRCDPISGHDNLYWYRRVMGKEIKFLLHFVKESKQDESGMPNNRFLAERTGGTYSTLKVQPAELEDSGVYFCASSPAGGGYEQYFGPGTRLTVT.

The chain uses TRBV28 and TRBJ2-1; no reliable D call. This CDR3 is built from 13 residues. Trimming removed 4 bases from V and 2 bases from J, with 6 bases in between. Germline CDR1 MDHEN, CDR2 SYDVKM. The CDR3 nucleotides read TGTGCCAGCAGTTCGGTCCCCTACAATGAGCAGTTCTTC. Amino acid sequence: CASSSVPYNEQFF.

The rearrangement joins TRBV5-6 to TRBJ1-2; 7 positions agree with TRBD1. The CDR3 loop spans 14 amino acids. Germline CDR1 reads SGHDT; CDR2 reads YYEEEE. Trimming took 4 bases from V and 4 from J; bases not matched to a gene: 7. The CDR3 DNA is TGTGCCAGCAGCCCCTACGGGGACAGCTATGGCTACACCTTC. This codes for CASSPYGDSYGYTF.

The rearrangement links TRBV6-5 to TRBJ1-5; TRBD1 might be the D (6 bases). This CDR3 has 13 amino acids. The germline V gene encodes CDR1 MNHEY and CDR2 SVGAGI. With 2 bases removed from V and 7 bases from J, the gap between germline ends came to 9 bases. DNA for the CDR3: TGTGCCAGCAGTTACGCGGACAGCCAGCCCCAGCATTTT. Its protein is CASSYADSQPQHF.

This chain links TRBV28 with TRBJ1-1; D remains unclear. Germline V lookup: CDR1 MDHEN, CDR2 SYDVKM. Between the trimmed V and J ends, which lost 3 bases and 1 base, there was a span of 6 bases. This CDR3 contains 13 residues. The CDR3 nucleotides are TGTGCCAGCAGTTTGAGCGCGAACACTGAAGCTTTCTTT. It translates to CASSLSANTEAFF.

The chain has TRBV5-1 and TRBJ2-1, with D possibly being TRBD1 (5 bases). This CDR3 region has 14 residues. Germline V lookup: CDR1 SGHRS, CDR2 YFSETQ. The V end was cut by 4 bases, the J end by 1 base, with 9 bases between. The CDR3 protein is CASSEQGSYNEQFF. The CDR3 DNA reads TGCGCCAGCAGCGAGCAGGGTTCCTACAATGAGCAGTTCTTC. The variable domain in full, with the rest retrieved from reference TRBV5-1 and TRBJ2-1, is KAGVTQTPRYLIKTRGQQVTLSCSPISGHRSVSWYQQTPGQGLQFLFEYFSETQRNKGNFPGRFSGRQFSNSRSEMNVSTLELGDSALYLCASSEQGSYNEQFFGPGTRLTVL.

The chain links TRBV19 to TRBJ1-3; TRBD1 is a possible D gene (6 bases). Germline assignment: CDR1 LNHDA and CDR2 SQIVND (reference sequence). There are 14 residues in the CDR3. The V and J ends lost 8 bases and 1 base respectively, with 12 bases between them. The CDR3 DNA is TGTGCCAGTCTTACAGGGAGATCTGGAAACACCATATATTTT. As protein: CASLTGRSGNTIYF.

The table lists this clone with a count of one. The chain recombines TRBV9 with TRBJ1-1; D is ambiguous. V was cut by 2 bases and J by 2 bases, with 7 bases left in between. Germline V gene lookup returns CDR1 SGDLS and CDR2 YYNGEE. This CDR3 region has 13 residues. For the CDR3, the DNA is TGTGCCAGCAGCGTGCGGGGTAACACTGAAGCTTTCTTT. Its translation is CASSVRGNTEAFF.

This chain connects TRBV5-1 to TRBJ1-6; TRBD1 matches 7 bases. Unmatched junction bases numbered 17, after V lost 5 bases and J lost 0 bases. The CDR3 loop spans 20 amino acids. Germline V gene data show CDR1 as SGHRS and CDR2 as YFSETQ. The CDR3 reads CASSSHVPGQTSSYNSPLHF. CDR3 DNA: TGCGCCAGCAGTTCCCATGTCCCGGGACAGACAAGCTCCTATAATTCACCCCTCCACTTT.

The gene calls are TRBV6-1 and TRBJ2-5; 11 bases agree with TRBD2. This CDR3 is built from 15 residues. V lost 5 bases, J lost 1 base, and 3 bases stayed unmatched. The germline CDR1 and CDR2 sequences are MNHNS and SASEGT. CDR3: CASSRGTSGQETQYF. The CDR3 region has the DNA TGTGCCAGCAGTAGAGGGACTAGCGGCCAAGAGACCCAGTACTTC.

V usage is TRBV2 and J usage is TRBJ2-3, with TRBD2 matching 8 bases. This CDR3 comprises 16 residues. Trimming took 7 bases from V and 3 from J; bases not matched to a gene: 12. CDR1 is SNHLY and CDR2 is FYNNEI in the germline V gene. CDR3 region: CASIYGGAGQTDTQYF. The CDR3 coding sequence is TGTGCCAGCATTTACGGGGGGGCCGGTCAAACAGATACGCAGTATTTT.

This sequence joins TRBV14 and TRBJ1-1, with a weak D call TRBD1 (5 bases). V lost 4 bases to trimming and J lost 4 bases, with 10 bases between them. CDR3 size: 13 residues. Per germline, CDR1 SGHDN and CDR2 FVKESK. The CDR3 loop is CASSRQGFTEAFF. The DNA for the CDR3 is TGTGCCAGCAGCCGCCAGGGTTTCACTGAAGCTTTCTTT.

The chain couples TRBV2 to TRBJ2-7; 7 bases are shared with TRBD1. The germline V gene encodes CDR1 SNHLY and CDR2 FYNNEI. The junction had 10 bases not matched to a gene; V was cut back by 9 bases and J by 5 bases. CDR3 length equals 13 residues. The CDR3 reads CASGKGADHEQYF. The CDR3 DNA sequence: TGTGCCAGTGGTAAGGGGGCCGACCACGAGCAGTACTTC.

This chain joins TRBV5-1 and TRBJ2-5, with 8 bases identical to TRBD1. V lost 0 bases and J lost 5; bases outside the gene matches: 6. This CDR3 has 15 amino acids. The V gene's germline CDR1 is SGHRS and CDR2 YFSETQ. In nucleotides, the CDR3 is TGCGCCAGCAGCTTGGAGCAGGGGGCAAGTGAGACCCAGTACTTC. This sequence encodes CASSLEQGASETQYF. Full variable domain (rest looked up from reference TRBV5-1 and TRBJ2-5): KAGVTQTPRYLIKTRGQQVTLSCSPISGHRSVSWYQQTPGQGLQFLFEYFSETQRNKGNFPGRFSGRQFSNSRSEMNVSTLELGDSALYLCASSLEQGASETQYFGPGTRLLVL.

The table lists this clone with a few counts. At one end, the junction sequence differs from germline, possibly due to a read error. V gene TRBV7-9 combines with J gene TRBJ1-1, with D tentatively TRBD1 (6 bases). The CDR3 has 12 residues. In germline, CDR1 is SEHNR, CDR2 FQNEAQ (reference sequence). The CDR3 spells CASSPNRGTPSF. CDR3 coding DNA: TGTGCCAGCAGCCCAAATCGTGGGACACCCTCCTTT.

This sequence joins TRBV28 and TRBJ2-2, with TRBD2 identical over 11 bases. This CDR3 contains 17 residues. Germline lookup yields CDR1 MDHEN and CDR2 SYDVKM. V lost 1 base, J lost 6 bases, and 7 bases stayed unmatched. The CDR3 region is CASSLLTSGGGPGELFF. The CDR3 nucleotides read TGTGCCAGCAGTTTATTAACTAGCGGGGGTGGCCCCGGGGAGCTGTTTTTT.

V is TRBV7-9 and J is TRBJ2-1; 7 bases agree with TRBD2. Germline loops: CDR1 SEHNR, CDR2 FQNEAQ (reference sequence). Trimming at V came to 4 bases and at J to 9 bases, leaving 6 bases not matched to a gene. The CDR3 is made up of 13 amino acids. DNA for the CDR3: TGTGCCAGCAGCTCCTCGGGGAGGGGTGAGCAGTTCTTC. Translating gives CASSSSGRGEQFF.

The CDR3 is CASSLSGAPDTQYF. The CDR3 coding sequence is TGCGCCAGCAGCTTGAGCGGGGCGCCAGATACGCAGTATTTT. The chain is built from TRBV5-1 and TRBJ2-3; 7 bases line up with TRBD2. This CDR3 has 14 amino acids. Germline trimming cut 1 base from V and 4 bases from J; bases unmatched to any gene: 3. The V gene's germline CDR1 is SGHRS and CDR2 YFSETQ. Looking up the rest from reference TRBV5-1 and TRBJ2-3 gives the full variable domain: KAGVTQTPRYLIKTRGQQVTLSCSPISGHRSVSWYQQTPGQGLQFLFEYFSETQRNKGNFPGRFSGRQFSNSRSEMNVSTLELGDSALYLCASSLSGAPDTQYFGPGTRLTVL.

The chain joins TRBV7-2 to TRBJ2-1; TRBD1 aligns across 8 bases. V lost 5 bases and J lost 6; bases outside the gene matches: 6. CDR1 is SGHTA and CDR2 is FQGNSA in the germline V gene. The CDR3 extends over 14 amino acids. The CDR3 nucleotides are TGTGCCAGCAGCCCGAGGACAGGGCCCAATGAGCAGTTCTTC. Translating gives CASSPRTGPNEQFF. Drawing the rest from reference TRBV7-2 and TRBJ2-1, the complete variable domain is GAGVSQSPSNKVTEKGKDVELRCDPISGHTALYWYRQSLGQGLEFLIYFQGNSAPDKSGLPSDRFSAERTGGSVSTLTIQRTQQEDSAVYLCASSPRTGPNEQFFGPGTRLTVL.